This entry features one T cell receptor beta chain sequence. The target of this receptor is not known. Base qualities are missing; no much larger clone stands one base away. TCRbeta CDR3 regions were immunosequenced from extracted DNA using the immunoSEQ Assay at Adaptive Biotechnologies. Under the source paper's analysis protocol: To measure the absolute abundance of each unique TCRbeta CDR3, the sequences were collapsed and filtered. Clonality was calculated as 1 minus Pielou's evenness, with only productive in-frame rearrangements included in the computation. Regional overlap was measured by following the top 100 nucleotide rearrangements across paired samples, and the Morisita index was used to compare paired samples with unrelated samples. Convergence of nucleotide rearrangements onto identical amino acid sequences was assessed with the immunoSEQ Rearrangement Details tool. Drawn from immuneACCESS, this table holds only the in-frame rearrangements with V and J called that TCRdb kept. Clones are partly lost; checked studies trace under half to an unresolved V gene and leave the rest unexplained. V, J and clone size were drawn from that table, and D and trimming were deduced from the DNA. This sample gives 1,500 to 2,000 clones in total; 35% to 45% of them show up just once. The top ten clonotypes cover about 16% of the sample.

None of the patients whose archived tumor blocks were used had received neoadjuvant therapy prior to resection. The preserved-tissue arm of the study used 30 surgical resection samples from about two dozen previously untreated pancreatic ductal adenocarcinoma patients. DNA for the resection arm was extracted from ten 5-micron curls of FFPE tumor cut next to the multiplex immunohistochemistry slide. From the germline V gene, CDR1 is KGHSH and CDR2 is LQKENI. The CDR3 goes from the cysteine to the phenylalanine over 16 residues. CDR3 DNA only is kept here, 48 bases in frame from base 1. Trimming costs V 2 bases and J 0 bases, and their ends lie 10 bases apart. This sample is part of a study of CXCR4 blockade with PD-1 therapy in pancreatic cancer (dated by TCRdb to the late 2010s). In terms of the full investigation: Multiplex immunohistochemistry and TCRbeta immunosequencing of resected pancreatic ductal adenocarcinoma were combined in the study with ex vivo slice culture in which PD-1 and CXCR4 blockade were tested. To look at intratumoral heterogeneity, the researchers TCR-sequenced two geographically distinct regions from each of roughly 6 tumors. The full study reports these points: Only TCRbeta chains were sequenced, so true antigen-specificity overlap of convergent dominant clones remained unconfirmed pending paired alpha-beta single-cell sequencing. A strong correlation was found between amino acid clone frequency and the number of distinct nucleotide rearrangements encoding each amino acid clone, suggesting convergent selection by common tumor antigens. Although tumors showed clonal expansion, with a mean productive clonality of roughly 0.14 compared with over 0.045 in healthy blood, clonality was not correlated with survival.

The sequencing sample was made of tumor tissue. The source is a human donor with pancreatic ductal adenocarcinoma. The sequence links TRBV18 to TRBJ1-4; tentative D gene TRBD1, with 5 bases matching. The CDR3 loop reads CASSPTQGATNEKLFF. Here is the DNA: TGTGCCAGCTCACCAACTCAGGGTGCAACTAATGAAAAACTGTTTTTT.